Listed here is a single T cell receptor (beta chain). The sample is drawn from a study of technical replicates of blood from a handful of donors. Clones were sequenced by immunoSEQ multiplex PCR, and TCRdb holds only the in-frame ones, with some missing. The profile shows some 13,000 clones, 70% to 80% of them singletons. The CDR3 spans 12 residues. Germline trimming cut 6 bases from V and 8 bases from J; bases unmatched to any gene: 4. CDR1 is SGHAT, CDR2 FQDESV, per germline (reference sequence). This rearrangement joins TRBV11-1 to TRBJ2-4; 7 bases are shared with TRBD1. The clonotype was recovered from a human donor in good health. The sequencing input was PBMCs. CDR3 sequence: CASSYDRDIQYF. CDR3 in DNA: TGTGCCAGCAGTTACGACAGGGACATTCAGTACTTC.